The rows below give T cell receptor beta chains drawn from one sample of a study of Ad26.COV2.S vaccination and SARS-CoV-2 variants. TCRdb's table, derived via immunoSEQ multiplex PCR, lists solely in-frame clones and lacks some. The data show about 350,000 clones, with 90% to 95% seen just once and roughly 3.9% held by the top ten. The input for sequencing was peripheral blood, taken after recovery from COVID-19. All receptors derive from a human donor who had recovered from COVID-19. Each CDR3 is given with its conserved first and last residue. The order of the fields is D gene, V gene, clone size, J gene, CDR3 protein, CDR3 DNA. A D gene is named only where the DNA matches it firmly. Size tells how often a clone was seen (once, few, many) or the class of an expanded clone, and some rows leave it out.

TRBD1,TRBV6-5,.,TRBJ2-7,CASTLGTDRGEQYF,TGTGCCAGCACCCTCGGGACAGATAGGGGCGAGCAGTACTTC
.,TRBV11-2,.,TRBJ1-1,CASSLEQGTEAFF,TGTGCCAGCAGCTTAGAGCAGGGCACTGAAGCTTTCTTT
TRBD1,TRBV11-2,.,TRBJ1-4,CASSLGQGGEKLFF,TGTGCCAGCAGCTTGGGACAGGGGGGAGAAAAACTGTTTTTT
TRBD2,TRBV7-2,.,TRBJ2-7,CASSFGRSGGAYEQYF,TGTGCCAGCAGCTTCGGGCGGAGCGGGGGGGCCTACGAGCAGTACTTC
TRBD1,TRBV10-2,.,TRBJ2-1,CASWSPGTGNREQFF,TGCGCCAGTTGGAGTCCCGGGACAGGGAATCGTGAGCAGTTCTTC
.,TRBV2,.,TRBJ1-4,CASRGRDLEKLFF,TGTGCCAGCCGGGGCAGAGATCTTGAAAAACTGTTTTTT
.,TRBV19,once,TRBJ2-7,CASSDSTYEQYF,TGTGCCAGTTCGGACAGCACCTACGAGCAGTACTTC
.,TRBV5-1,.,TRBJ1-1,CASSLLQGNTEAFF,TGCGCCAGCAGCCTTTTACAGGGGAACACTGAAGCTTTCTTT
.,TRBV5-6,.,TRBJ2-7,CASSLGAAGQSYEQYF,TGTGCCAGCAGCTTGGGGGCGGCCGGACAAAGCTACGAGCAGTACTTC
.,TRBV7-8,.,TRBJ1-2,CASSRGGNYGYTF,TGTGCCAGCAGCCGAGGGGGGAACTATGGCTACACCTTC
.,TRBV9,.,TRBJ1-2,CASSNLRWGYTF,TGTGCCAGCAGCAACTTGAGGTGGGGCTACACCTTC
.,TRBV20-1,.,TRBJ2-2,CSASGSANTGELFF,TGCAGTGCTAGTGGCAGTGCGAACACCGGGGAGCTGTTTTTT
TRBD2,TRBV7-2,.,TRBJ2-1,CASSLDILAGNNEQFF,TGTGCCAGCAGCTTAGATATCCTAGCGGGGAACAATGAGCAGTTCTTC
TRBD1,TRBV27,.,TRBJ2-3,CASSSQDRGLPDTQYF,TGTGCCAGCAGTTCACAGGACAGGGGCTTACCAGATACGCAGTATTTT
.,TRBV19,.,TRBJ2-1,CASSIGLARVF,TGTGCCAGTAGTATTGGTTTAGCGCGGGTCTTC
.,TRBV5-1,.,TRBJ2-2,CASSLKTGTSRIGELFF,TGCGCCAGCAGCCTGAAAACCGGGACCAGCAGGATCGGGGAGCTGTTTTTT
.,TRBV18,.,TRBJ2-1,CASSPSLGLDEQFF,TGTGCCAGCTCACCAAGTTTAGGATTGGATGAGCAGTTCTTC
.,TRBV9,.,TRBJ2-7,CASSVSGQGLSYEQYF,TGTGCCAGCAGCGTATCCGGGCAGGGCCTATCCTACGAGCAGTACTTC
TRBD1,TRBV11-3,.,TRBJ2-5,CASSLGQGAQETQYF,TGTGCCAGCAGCTTAGGGCAGGGGGCCCAAGAGACCCAGTACTTC
TRBD1,TRBV11-2,.,TRBJ1-3,CASRRTGGGNTIYF,TGTGCCAGCAGACGGACAGGGGGTGGAAACACCATATATTTT
.,TRBV6-5,once,TRBJ1-4,CATLDKLNEKLFF,TGTGCCACCTTAGACAAGTTGAATGAAAAACTGTTTTTT
.,TRBV7-6,.,TRBJ1-1,CASSFSPGENTEAFF,TGTGCCAGCAGTTTTAGTCCAGGGGAGAACACTGAAGCTTTCTTT
.,TRBV12-3/TRBV12-4,.,TRBJ2-7,CASTQDRYEQYF,TGTGCCAGCACCCAGGACCGGTACGAGCAGTACTTC
.,TRBV5-5,once,TRBJ1-2,CASSQAREDVGYTF,TGTGCCAGCAGCCAGGCCAGGGAGGACGTTGGCTACACCTTC
.,TRBV5-1,.,TRBJ1-4,CASSLEGGSGEKLFF,TGCGCCAGCAGCTTGGAAGGAGGCAGCGGTGAAAAACTGTTTTTT
.,TRBV5-1,.,TRBJ2-7,CASSQGGAPSYEQYF,TGCGCCAGCAGCCAGGGGGGGGCCCCCTCCTACGAGCAGTACTTC
.,TRBV12-5,.,TRBJ1-5,CASGLPGGNQPQHF,TGTGCTAGTGGTTTACCGGGAGGCAATCAGCCCCAGCATTTT
.,TRBV14,.,TRBJ1-4,CASSQDMLPSEKLFF,TGTGCCAGCAGCCAAGACATGCTCCCCTCAGAAAAACTGTTTTTT
.,TRBV9,.,TRBJ2-2,CASSVGGELFF,TGTGCCAGCAGCGTAGGGGGGGAGCTGTTTTTT
TRBD1,TRBV6-1,.,TRBJ2-7,CASSESGGVYEQYF,TGTGCCAGCAGTGAATCAGGGGGTGTCTACGAGCAGTACTTC
.,TRBV6-6,.,TRBJ2-5,CASSSTDGSQETQYF,TGTGCCAGCAGTTCCACCGACGGAAGCCAAGAGACCCAGTACTTC
.,TRBV27,.,TRBJ1-2,CASSSPLVRDGYTF,TGTGCCAGCAGTTCCCCTCTAGTCAGGGACGGCTACACCTTC
.,TRBV28,.,TRBJ1-2,CATVQLANYGYTF,TGTGCCACTGTACAATTAGCTAACTATGGCTACACCTTC
.,TRBV10-3,.,TRBJ1-1,CAIRGLTNTEAFF,TGTGCCATCAGGGGACTGACGAACACTGAAGCTTTCTTT
.,TRBV9,.,TRBJ2-4,CASSGPGLDIQYF,TGTGCCAGCAGCGGGCCGGGATTGGACATTCAGTACTTC
.,TRBV9,once,TRBJ2-7,CASSVATLRQIYYEQYF,TGTGCCAGCAGCGTAGCTACATTGAGACAGATATACTACGAGCAGTACTTC
.,TRBV9,.,TRBJ2-5,CASSVGPQVFQETQYF,TGTGCCAGCAGCGTAGGACCTCAGGTATTCCAAGAGACCCAGTACTTC
.,TRBV3-1/TRBV3-2,.,TRBJ1-1,CASSHSGGSAFF,TGTGCCAGCAGTCATTCCGGAGGCTCAGCTTTCTTT
.,TRBV9,.,TRBJ2-3,CASSVRPNTDTQYF,TGTGCCAGCAGCGTACGACCGAACACAGATACGCAGTATTTT
TRBD2,TRBV6-5,.,TRBJ2-7,CASSTRGGAYEQYF,TGTGCCAGCAGTACGCGGGGGGGTGCCTACGAGCAGTACTTC
TRBD2,TRBV19,.,TRBJ2-3,CASSITSGGYTDTQYF,TGTGCCAGTAGTATTACTAGCGGGGGGTACACAGATACGCAGTATTTT